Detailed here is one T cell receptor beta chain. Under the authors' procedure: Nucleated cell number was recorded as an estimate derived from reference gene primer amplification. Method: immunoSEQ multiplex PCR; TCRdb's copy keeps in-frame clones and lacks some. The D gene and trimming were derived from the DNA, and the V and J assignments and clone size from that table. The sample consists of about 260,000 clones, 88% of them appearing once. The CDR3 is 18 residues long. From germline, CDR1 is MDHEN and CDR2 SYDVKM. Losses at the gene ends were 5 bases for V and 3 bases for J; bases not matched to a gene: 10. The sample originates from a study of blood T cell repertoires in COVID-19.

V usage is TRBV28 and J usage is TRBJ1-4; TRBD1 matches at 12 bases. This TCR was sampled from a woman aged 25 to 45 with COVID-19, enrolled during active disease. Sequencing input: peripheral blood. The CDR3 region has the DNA TGTGCCAGCAGTGCCGGGACAGGGGGCTTAGGGTCTAATGAAAAACTGTTTTTT. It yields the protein CASSAGTGGLGSNEKLFF.